The 28 T cell receptor beta chains given below trace back to one sample, sequenced in a study of T cells after posttransplantation cyclophosphamide. Control samples came 1 year after myeloablative marrow transplants with methotrexate plus calcineurin inhibitor. Profiling relied on immunoSEQ multiplex PCR, and the TCRdb table lists in-frame clones only, not all of them. The sample includes some 21,000 clones, approximately 90% of them seen just once. The sequencing here drew on PBMCs, taken around 370 days after allogeneic stem cell transplant with calcineurin inhibitor and methotrexate. The receptors stem from a female patient between 30 and 45 years old who received an allogeneic stem cell transplant from an unrelated donor, was CMV-positive, and had acute and chronic GVHD. Some T cells here may be from the graft donor.

The V call is TRBV30, the J call TRBJ2-3; D is undetermined. The V end was cut by 5 bases, the J end by 2 bases, with 11 bases between. Germline CDR1 reads GTSNPN; CDR2 reads SVGIG (reference sequence). This CDR3 has 13 residues. The CDR3 DNA sequence: TGTGCCTGGGTCCCGGCGGACACAGATACGCAGTATTTT. Residues: CAWVPADTDTQYF.

This clone was counted only a few times. The V call is TRBV10-2, the J call TRBJ1-1; the match to TRBD1 covers 7 bases. CDR1 and CDR2 (germline): WSHSY, SAAADI. V shed 6 bases and J 3 bases; nucleotides not matched to a gene: 10. The CDR3 runs 15 residues. DNA of the CDR3: TGCGCCAGCAGCCCACTAGACAGGGCCTACACTGAAGCTTTCTTT. Translating it yields CASSPLDRAYTEAFF.

The chain joins TRBV18 to TRBJ1-5; 10 nucleotides match TRBD1. The V gene's germline CDR1 is KGHSH and CDR2 LQKENI. The length of the CDR3 is 16 residues. V dropped 3 bases and J dropped 2; count of bases not matched to a gene: 4. The CDR3: CASSPPGTGGNQPQHF. The CDR3 nucleotides are TGTGCCAGCTCACCCCCCGGGACAGGGGGCAATCAGCCCCAGCATTTT.

The rearrangement joins TRBV5-8 to TRBJ1-5; 7 bases map to TRBD1. The CDR3 totals 16 residues. Unmatched junction bases numbered 7, after V lost 0 bases and J lost 4 bases. Germline loops: CDR1 SGHTS, CDR2 YDEGEE. The CDR3 is CASSLVLTGRNQPQHF. CDR3 sequence (DNA): TGTGCCAGCAGCTTGGTACTGACAGGGCGTAATCAGCCCCAGCATTTT. Based on the CDR3 plus reference TRBV5-8 and TRBJ1-5, the full variable domain is EAGVTQSPTHLIKTRGQQATLRCSPISGHTSVYWYQQALGLGLQFLLWYDEGEERNRGNFPPRFSGRQFPNYSSELNVNALELEDSALYLCASSLVLTGRNQPQHFGDGTRLSIL.

The table lists this clone with a few counts. This chain uses TRBV19 with TRBJ1-2, with 7 bases identical to TRBD1. V shed 7 bases, J shed 4 bases, and the junction held 12 bases outside the gene matches. This CDR3 spans 15 amino acids. Germline-derived CDR1 and CDR2 are LNHDA and SQIVND (reference sequence). The CDR3 DNA reads as TGTGCCAGTACCGAGGGGGCAGGGGGAGTCTATGGCTACACCTTC. Translated, it gives CASTEGAGGVYGYTF.

This sequence joins TRBV5-3 and TRBJ2-2; 7 bases fit TRBD1. Being an ORF, TRBV5-3 has a function that is uncertain. J gave up 5 bases and V 4 bases, and 14 bases lay outside the gene matches. The CDR3 runs to 17 residues. CDR3 sequence: CARSNRDSRSQTGELFF. The DNA of the CDR3 is TGTGCCAGAAGCAACCGGGACAGCCGTTCCCAGACCGGGGAGCTGTTTTTT.

This rearrangement joins TRBV2 to TRBJ1-2, with no clear D. Trimming took off 8 bases at V and 2 bases at J, with 12 bases between the two ends. The CDR3 totals 13 residues. Looked up from germline, CDR1 is SNHLY and CDR2 is FYNNEI. CDR3 bases: TGTGCCAGCGGAGCGGATAAAAACTATGGCTACACCTTC. It specifies CASGADKNYGYTF.

V gene TRBV2 combines with J gene TRBJ1-2; weak D call: TRBD1 (6 bases). The V end lost 6 bases, the J end lost 0 bases, and 11 bases lay between the germline ends. CDR1 is SNHLY, CDR2 FYNNEI, per germline. The CDR3 is 14 residues long. The CDR3 nucleotides read TGTGCCAGCAGGGCGGGGGCGGCTAACTATGGCTACACCTTC. The encoded protein is CASRAGAANYGYTF.

The chain uses TRBV6-5 and TRBJ2-1; D is perhaps TRBD2 (5 bases). The CDR3 consists of 13 residues. V lost 5 bases to trimming and J lost 7 bases, with 12 bases between them. Germline lookup yields CDR1 MNHEY and CDR2 SVGAGI. CDR3 in DNA: TGTGCCAGCAGTCCTTCGAGGGTGAATGAGCAGTTCTTC. Encoded protein: CASSPSRVNEQFF.

CDR3 sequence reads: CASSLGTSGREVDEQFF. The CDR3 bases are TGCGCCAGCAGCTTGGGGACTAGCGGGAGGGAAGTCGATGAGCAGTTCTTC. The rearrangement uses TRBV5-1 and TRBJ2-1, with TRBD2 identical over 15 bases. This CDR3 is built from 17 residues. The germline gives CDR1 SGHRS, CDR2 YFSETQ. V shed 0 bases, J shed 8 bases, and the junction held 6 bases outside the gene matches.

V gene TRBV7-9 combines with J gene TRBJ2-7; D gene ambiguous. Trimming took 6 bases from V and 2 from J, leaving 8 bases between them. Germline V gives CDR1 SEHNR, CDR2 FQNEAQ (reference sequence). The CDR3 has 12 amino acids. CDR3 protein: CASSTAAYEQYF. DNA for the CDR3: TGTGCCAGCAGTACTGCCGCCTACGAGCAGTACTTC.

This clone was detected only a few times. The gene calls are TRBV6-5 and TRBJ2-7, with 7 positions matching TRBD2. V trimming: 0 bases; J trimming: 2 bases; junction bases outside the gene matches: 4. The length of the CDR3 is 15 residues. Per the germline V gene, CDR1 is MNHEY and CDR2 is SVGAGI. The CDR3 region is CASSYSVAGAYEQYF. Here the CDR3 DNA reads TGTGCCAGCAGTTACTCGGTGGCGGGAGCCTACGAGCAGTACTTC.

The J gene is TRBJ2-7, the V gene TRBV7-2, with TRBD2 matching over 9 bases. V shed 5 bases and J 4 bases; nucleotides not matched to a gene: 6. Germline loops: CDR1 SGHTA, CDR2 FQGNSA. The CDR3 extends over 14 amino acids. The CDR3, as DNA: TGTGCCAGCAGCCCTCCTAGCGGGGCTTACGAGCAGTACGTC. Translating it yields CASSPPSGAYEQYV.

The rearrangement joins TRBV9 to TRBJ2-1, with 13 bases lining up with TRBD2. V was pared by 3 bases and J by 10 bases, with 7 bases of the junction left unmatched. Germline V gives CDR1 SGDLS, CDR2 YYNGEE. The CDR3 is made up of 15 amino acids. The CDR3 here is CASSAGGLAGREQFF. The DNA for the CDR3 is TGTGCCAGCAGCGCGGGGGGACTAGCGGGGAGGGAGCAGTTCTTC.

The rearrangement uses TRBV6-6 and TRBJ1-2, with D tentatively TRBD1 (6 bases). The CDR3 spans 12 residues. Looked up from germline, CDR1 is MNHNY and CDR2 is SVGAGI (reference sequence). The germline V and J ends were trimmed by 6 bases and 5 bases, with 10 bases remaining between them. CDR3 DNA: TGTGCCAGCAGCCACGGACAGTATGGCTACACCTTC. It yields the protein CASSHGQYGYTF.

The chain carries TRBV5-4 and TRBJ2-7; TRBD1 aligns across 8 bases. CDR1 and CDR2 (germline): SGHNT, YYREEE (reference sequence). V trimming: 5 bases; J trimming: 7 bases; junction bases outside the gene matches: 8. CDR3 length: 13 residues. The DNA of the CDR3 is TGTGCCAGCAGTCTCGACAGGGGCCGAGAGCAGTACGTC. It is translated as CASSLDRGREQYV.

The rearrangement links TRBV11-2 to TRBJ2-3; D not certain. CDR1 SGHAT and CDR2 FQNNGV come from the germline V gene. The CDR3 consists of 12 residues. V lost 4 bases and J lost 3, with 5 bases in between. The CDR3 sequence: CASSYTTDTQYF. CDR3 nucleotides: TGTGCCAGCAGCTACACGACAGATACGCAGTATTTT.

The gene calls are TRBV23-1 and TRBJ2-7; the D gene is possibly TRBD2 (6 bases). TRBV23-1 is identified as an open reading frame with a role that is uncertain. Trimming shortened V by 4 bases and J by 7 bases, and 14 bases separated the two germline ends. This CDR3 is built from 13 residues. This CDR3 is CASSRAGLPEQYV. In nucleotides, the CDR3 is TGCGCCAGCAGTCGCGCGGGACTTCCTGAGCAGTACGTC.

The V and J genes are TRBV5-4 and TRBJ2-7; 7 nucleotides agree with TRBD2. After removal of 4 bases from V and 1 base from J, the junction contained 11 bases not matched to a gene. Germline V gene lookup returns CDR1 SGHNT and CDR2 YYREEE (reference sequence). This CDR3 comprises 16 residues. DNA for the CDR3: TGTGCCAGCAGCCTCCGGACTAGTCCCAATTCCTACGAGCAGTACGTC. Amino acid sequence: CASSLRTSPNSYEQYV.

J is TRBJ2-5 and V is TRBV6-6, with 8 bases fitting TRBD1. The V gene end was trimmed by 4 bases and the J gene end by 2 bases; junction bases not matched to a gene: 3. The CDR3 runs 14 residues. Germline CDR1 and CDR2: MNHNY and SVGAGI (reference sequence). In DNA form, the CDR3 reads TGTGCCAGCAGTTCTGGGACAGGTCAAGAGACCCAGTACTTC. Amino acids: CASSSGTGQETQYF.

This sequence joins TRBV30 and TRBJ1-1; no firm D call. CDR1 and CDR2 from the germline V gene are GTSNPN and SVGIG (reference sequence). V dropped 2 bases and J dropped 4 bases, with 11 bases sitting between them. CDR3 length equals 13 residues. The CDR3 reads CAWSTGSGTEAFF. The DNA for the CDR3 is TGTGCCTGGAGTACGGGGTCGGGCACTGAAGCTTTCTTT.

J is TRBJ2-1 and V is TRBV6-5; 11 bases match TRBD2. The CDR3 is 15 residues long. The ends lost 5 bases at V and 6 bases at J; junction bases unmatched: 6. Germline CDR1 and CDR2: MNHEY and SVGAGI. This CDR3 reads CASSQLAGVGNEQFF. CDR3 in DNA: TGTGCCAGCAGTCAACTAGCGGGAGTCGGCAATGAGCAGTTCTTC.

The CDR3 reads CASSPVNEQFF. The CDR3 nucleotides read TGTGCCAGCAGCCCCGTTAATGAGCAGTTCTTC. This chain connects TRBV2 to TRBJ2-1; D call uncertain. The CDR3 length is 11 residues. The germline V gene has CDR1 SNHLY and CDR2 FYNNEI. Trimming left V 6 bases short and J 7 bases short, with 7 bases between.

A single count supports this clone. V usage is TRBV6-5 and J usage is TRBJ2-3; D is ambiguous. CDR3 size: 15 residues. V lost 0 bases and J 3 bases, leaving 10 bases between the germline ends. Germline V gene lookup returns CDR1 MNHEY and CDR2 SVGAGI. The CDR3 reads CASSYSPGWTDTQYF. Written as DNA, the CDR3 is TGTGCCAGCAGTTACTCACCGGGTTGGACAGATACGCAGTATTTT.

The chain employs TRBV5-1 and TRBJ1-1; D ambiguous. V was cut by 4 bases and J by 1 base, with 41 bases left in between. Germline CDR1 reads SGHRS; CDR2 reads YFSETQ. The CDR3 loop spans 24 amino acids. CDR3: CASSLWFISHFREFPHSRNTEAFF. For the CDR3, the DNA is TGCGCCAGCAGCCTGTGGTTCATATCACACTTTCGGGAATTCCCTCACTCCAGGAACACTGAAGCTTTCTTT.

The genes are TRBV27 and TRBJ2-1; maybe TRBD2 (6 bases). Trimming stripped 8 bases from V and 4 bases from J, with 12 bases between. This CDR3 region has 13 residues. Per germline, CDR1 MNHEY and CDR2 SMNVEV (reference sequence). The CDR3 DNA reads as TGTGCCAGCTGGGGGGAGAGGTACAATGAGCAGTTCTTC. It is translated as CASWGERYNEQFF.

CDR3: CASSLSPAGSYGYTF. The DNA of the CDR3 is TGTGCCAGCAGCCTTTCCCCTGCAGGGTCGTATGGCTACACCTTC. This chain uses TRBV27 with TRBJ1-2; the D gene is possibly TRBD1 (5 bases). Trimming left V 6 bases short and J 5 bases short, with 19 bases between. This CDR3 spans 15 amino acids. Germline CDR1 reads MNHEY; CDR2 reads SMNVEV (reference sequence).

This clone was detected a few times. The chain recombines TRBV5-8 with TRBJ2-7, with TRBD2 as a possible D gene (5 bases). The V gene lost 3 bases and the J gene lost 3 bases, with 10 bases spanning the gap. CDR1 and CDR2 (germline): SGHTS, YDEGEE. The CDR3 runs to 13 residues. CDR3 sequence (DNA): TGTGCCAGCAGCTCCCGGGCGGGCTACGAGCAGTACGTC. As protein: CASSSRAGYEQYV.